The 11 T cell receptor beta chains reported below all come from one sample, sequenced in a study of T-cell reconstitution after alpha-beta-depleted transplantation in children. Unique molecular identifiers tagged the TCRbeta library. TCRdb recomputed calls from the PCR reads with MiXCR, one row per CDR3 protein. The sample contains over 550,000 distinct CDR3 sequences, about 10% of which appear only once. The sample in question was PBMCs from the stem cell graft donor, obtained from the stem cell graft. The receptors stem from a human donor who donated a stem cell graft to a child with acute myeloid leukemia.

Points on this clonotype: Being one base from a much bigger clone, this may be a read error. The chain couples TRBV28 to TRBJ2-3; weak D call: TRBD2 (6 bases). This CDR3 contains 15 residues. The V gene's germline CDR1 is MDHEN and CDR2 SYDVKM. CDR3 nucleotide sequence: TGTGCCAGCAGTTTAATGGGAGGAGGAGGAGATGCGCAGTATTTT. Translation gives CASSLMGGGGDAQYF.

This chain joins TRBV29-1 and TRBJ2-3; TRBD2 is a possible D gene (6 bases). Trimming pared 3 bases from V and 2 bases from J, leaving 12 bases between. Germline CDR1 is SQVTM and CDR2 is ANQGSEA. The CDR3 consists of 14 residues. The CDR3 DNA reads TGCAGCGTTGAGGGGGAGGCCCCCACAGATACGCAGTATTTT. Its translation is CSVEGEAPTDTQYF.

In its sample, this clonotype was seen a few times. In DNA, the CDR3 is TGCAGTGCCCGGAGGTCGCCCGGGGAGCTGTTTTTT. Its translation is CSARRSPGELFF. This sequence joins TRBV20-1 and TRBJ2-2; possibly TRBD2 for D (5 bases). The germline V gene encodes CDR1 DFQATT and CDR2 SNEGSKA (reference sequence). This CDR3 has 12 amino acids. V dropped 6 bases and J dropped 6 bases, with 11 bases sitting between them.

Ten or more counts support this clonotype. This chain uses TRBV6-4 with TRBJ2-3, with D possibly being TRBD2 (6 bases). Germline loops: CDR1 MRHNA, CDR2 SNTAGT. This CDR3 has 14 amino acids. Trimming stripped 3 bases from V and 4 bases from J, with 11 bases between. DNA of the CDR3: TGTGCCAGCAGTGAAGGAGGGTCAGCAGATACGCAGTATTTT. It is translated as CASSEGGSADTQYF.

The rearrangement uses TRBV20-1 and TRBJ2-1; either TRBD1 or TRBD2 may supply D (5 bases each). This CDR3 comprises 15 residues. CDR1 is DFQATT and CDR2 is SNEGSKA in the germline V gene (reference sequence). With 2 bases removed from V and 4 bases from J, the gap between germline ends came to 15 bases. CDR3 sequence (DNA): TGCAGTGCTAGACCCCGGGACCAATTTTACAATGAGCAGTTCTTC. This gives the protein CSARPRDQFYNEQFF.

This clonotype was seen a handful of times. V and J are TRBV7-2 and TRBJ2-1, with D unresolved. CDR3 size: 12 residues. The germline V gene encodes CDR1 SGHTA and CDR2 FQGNSA. V dropped 6 bases and J dropped 5 bases, with 8 bases sitting between them. DNA of the CDR3: TGTGCCAGCAGTCATCCTAACAATGAGCAGTTCTTC. It is translated as CASSHPNNEQFF.

The chain joins TRBV7-2 to TRBJ1-5, with a weak D call TRBD1 (5 bases). V was clipped by 3 bases and J by 0 bases, with 9 bases between them. The CDR3 is 15 amino acids. Germline V gives CDR1 SGHTA, CDR2 FQGNSA. The CDR3 is CASSFGRGSNQPQHF. In DNA, the CDR3 is TGTGCCAGCAGCTTTGGGAGGGGTAGCAATCAGCCCCAGCATTTT.

This chain links TRBV25-1 with TRBJ2-2, with unresolved D. Trimming cost V 1 base and J 4 bases, with 7 bases left between them. The germline V gene encodes CDR1 MGHDK and CDR2 SYGVNS. This CDR3 spans 14 amino acids. As DNA, the CDR3 is TGTGCCAGCAGTGAATGGCAGACCACCGGGGAGCTGTTTTTT. It encodes CASSEWQTTGELFF.

This chain's CDR3 is CASSLKGVIAKNIQYF. Here the CDR3 DNA reads TGTGCCAGCAGCTTGAAGGGGGTAATAGCCAAAAACATTCAGTACTTC. This chain connects TRBV5-6 to TRBJ2-4; D might be TRBD1 (6 bases). V lost 1 base and J 0 bases, leaving 11 bases between the germline ends. CDR1 is SGHDT and CDR2 is YYEEEE in the germline V gene. The CDR3 consists of 16 residues.

This clonotype showed up many times. This sequence joins TRBV29-1 and TRBJ2-1; D possibly uses TRBD1 or TRBD2 (8 bases each). The CDR3 covers 14 residues. V gave up 5 bases and J gave up 3 bases, with 14 bases separating them. Per the germline V gene, CDR1 is SQVTM and CDR2 is ANQGSEA. Here the CDR3 reads CSVTGGTSYNEQFF. The CDR3 DNA is TGCAGCGTTACAGGGGGGACTAGCTACAATGAGCAGTTCTTC.

This clonotype has a count of ten or more. At one boundary the junction diverges from the germline segment, which might be a read error. The rearrangement joins TRBV5-1 to TRBJ2-1; D unclear. Per germline, CDR1 SGHRS and CDR2 YFSETQ. The CDR3 totals 12 residues. This chain's CDR3 is CASRLGNNEQFF. The CDR3 nucleotides are TGCGCCAGCAGGTTGGGGAACAATGAGCAGTTCTTC.